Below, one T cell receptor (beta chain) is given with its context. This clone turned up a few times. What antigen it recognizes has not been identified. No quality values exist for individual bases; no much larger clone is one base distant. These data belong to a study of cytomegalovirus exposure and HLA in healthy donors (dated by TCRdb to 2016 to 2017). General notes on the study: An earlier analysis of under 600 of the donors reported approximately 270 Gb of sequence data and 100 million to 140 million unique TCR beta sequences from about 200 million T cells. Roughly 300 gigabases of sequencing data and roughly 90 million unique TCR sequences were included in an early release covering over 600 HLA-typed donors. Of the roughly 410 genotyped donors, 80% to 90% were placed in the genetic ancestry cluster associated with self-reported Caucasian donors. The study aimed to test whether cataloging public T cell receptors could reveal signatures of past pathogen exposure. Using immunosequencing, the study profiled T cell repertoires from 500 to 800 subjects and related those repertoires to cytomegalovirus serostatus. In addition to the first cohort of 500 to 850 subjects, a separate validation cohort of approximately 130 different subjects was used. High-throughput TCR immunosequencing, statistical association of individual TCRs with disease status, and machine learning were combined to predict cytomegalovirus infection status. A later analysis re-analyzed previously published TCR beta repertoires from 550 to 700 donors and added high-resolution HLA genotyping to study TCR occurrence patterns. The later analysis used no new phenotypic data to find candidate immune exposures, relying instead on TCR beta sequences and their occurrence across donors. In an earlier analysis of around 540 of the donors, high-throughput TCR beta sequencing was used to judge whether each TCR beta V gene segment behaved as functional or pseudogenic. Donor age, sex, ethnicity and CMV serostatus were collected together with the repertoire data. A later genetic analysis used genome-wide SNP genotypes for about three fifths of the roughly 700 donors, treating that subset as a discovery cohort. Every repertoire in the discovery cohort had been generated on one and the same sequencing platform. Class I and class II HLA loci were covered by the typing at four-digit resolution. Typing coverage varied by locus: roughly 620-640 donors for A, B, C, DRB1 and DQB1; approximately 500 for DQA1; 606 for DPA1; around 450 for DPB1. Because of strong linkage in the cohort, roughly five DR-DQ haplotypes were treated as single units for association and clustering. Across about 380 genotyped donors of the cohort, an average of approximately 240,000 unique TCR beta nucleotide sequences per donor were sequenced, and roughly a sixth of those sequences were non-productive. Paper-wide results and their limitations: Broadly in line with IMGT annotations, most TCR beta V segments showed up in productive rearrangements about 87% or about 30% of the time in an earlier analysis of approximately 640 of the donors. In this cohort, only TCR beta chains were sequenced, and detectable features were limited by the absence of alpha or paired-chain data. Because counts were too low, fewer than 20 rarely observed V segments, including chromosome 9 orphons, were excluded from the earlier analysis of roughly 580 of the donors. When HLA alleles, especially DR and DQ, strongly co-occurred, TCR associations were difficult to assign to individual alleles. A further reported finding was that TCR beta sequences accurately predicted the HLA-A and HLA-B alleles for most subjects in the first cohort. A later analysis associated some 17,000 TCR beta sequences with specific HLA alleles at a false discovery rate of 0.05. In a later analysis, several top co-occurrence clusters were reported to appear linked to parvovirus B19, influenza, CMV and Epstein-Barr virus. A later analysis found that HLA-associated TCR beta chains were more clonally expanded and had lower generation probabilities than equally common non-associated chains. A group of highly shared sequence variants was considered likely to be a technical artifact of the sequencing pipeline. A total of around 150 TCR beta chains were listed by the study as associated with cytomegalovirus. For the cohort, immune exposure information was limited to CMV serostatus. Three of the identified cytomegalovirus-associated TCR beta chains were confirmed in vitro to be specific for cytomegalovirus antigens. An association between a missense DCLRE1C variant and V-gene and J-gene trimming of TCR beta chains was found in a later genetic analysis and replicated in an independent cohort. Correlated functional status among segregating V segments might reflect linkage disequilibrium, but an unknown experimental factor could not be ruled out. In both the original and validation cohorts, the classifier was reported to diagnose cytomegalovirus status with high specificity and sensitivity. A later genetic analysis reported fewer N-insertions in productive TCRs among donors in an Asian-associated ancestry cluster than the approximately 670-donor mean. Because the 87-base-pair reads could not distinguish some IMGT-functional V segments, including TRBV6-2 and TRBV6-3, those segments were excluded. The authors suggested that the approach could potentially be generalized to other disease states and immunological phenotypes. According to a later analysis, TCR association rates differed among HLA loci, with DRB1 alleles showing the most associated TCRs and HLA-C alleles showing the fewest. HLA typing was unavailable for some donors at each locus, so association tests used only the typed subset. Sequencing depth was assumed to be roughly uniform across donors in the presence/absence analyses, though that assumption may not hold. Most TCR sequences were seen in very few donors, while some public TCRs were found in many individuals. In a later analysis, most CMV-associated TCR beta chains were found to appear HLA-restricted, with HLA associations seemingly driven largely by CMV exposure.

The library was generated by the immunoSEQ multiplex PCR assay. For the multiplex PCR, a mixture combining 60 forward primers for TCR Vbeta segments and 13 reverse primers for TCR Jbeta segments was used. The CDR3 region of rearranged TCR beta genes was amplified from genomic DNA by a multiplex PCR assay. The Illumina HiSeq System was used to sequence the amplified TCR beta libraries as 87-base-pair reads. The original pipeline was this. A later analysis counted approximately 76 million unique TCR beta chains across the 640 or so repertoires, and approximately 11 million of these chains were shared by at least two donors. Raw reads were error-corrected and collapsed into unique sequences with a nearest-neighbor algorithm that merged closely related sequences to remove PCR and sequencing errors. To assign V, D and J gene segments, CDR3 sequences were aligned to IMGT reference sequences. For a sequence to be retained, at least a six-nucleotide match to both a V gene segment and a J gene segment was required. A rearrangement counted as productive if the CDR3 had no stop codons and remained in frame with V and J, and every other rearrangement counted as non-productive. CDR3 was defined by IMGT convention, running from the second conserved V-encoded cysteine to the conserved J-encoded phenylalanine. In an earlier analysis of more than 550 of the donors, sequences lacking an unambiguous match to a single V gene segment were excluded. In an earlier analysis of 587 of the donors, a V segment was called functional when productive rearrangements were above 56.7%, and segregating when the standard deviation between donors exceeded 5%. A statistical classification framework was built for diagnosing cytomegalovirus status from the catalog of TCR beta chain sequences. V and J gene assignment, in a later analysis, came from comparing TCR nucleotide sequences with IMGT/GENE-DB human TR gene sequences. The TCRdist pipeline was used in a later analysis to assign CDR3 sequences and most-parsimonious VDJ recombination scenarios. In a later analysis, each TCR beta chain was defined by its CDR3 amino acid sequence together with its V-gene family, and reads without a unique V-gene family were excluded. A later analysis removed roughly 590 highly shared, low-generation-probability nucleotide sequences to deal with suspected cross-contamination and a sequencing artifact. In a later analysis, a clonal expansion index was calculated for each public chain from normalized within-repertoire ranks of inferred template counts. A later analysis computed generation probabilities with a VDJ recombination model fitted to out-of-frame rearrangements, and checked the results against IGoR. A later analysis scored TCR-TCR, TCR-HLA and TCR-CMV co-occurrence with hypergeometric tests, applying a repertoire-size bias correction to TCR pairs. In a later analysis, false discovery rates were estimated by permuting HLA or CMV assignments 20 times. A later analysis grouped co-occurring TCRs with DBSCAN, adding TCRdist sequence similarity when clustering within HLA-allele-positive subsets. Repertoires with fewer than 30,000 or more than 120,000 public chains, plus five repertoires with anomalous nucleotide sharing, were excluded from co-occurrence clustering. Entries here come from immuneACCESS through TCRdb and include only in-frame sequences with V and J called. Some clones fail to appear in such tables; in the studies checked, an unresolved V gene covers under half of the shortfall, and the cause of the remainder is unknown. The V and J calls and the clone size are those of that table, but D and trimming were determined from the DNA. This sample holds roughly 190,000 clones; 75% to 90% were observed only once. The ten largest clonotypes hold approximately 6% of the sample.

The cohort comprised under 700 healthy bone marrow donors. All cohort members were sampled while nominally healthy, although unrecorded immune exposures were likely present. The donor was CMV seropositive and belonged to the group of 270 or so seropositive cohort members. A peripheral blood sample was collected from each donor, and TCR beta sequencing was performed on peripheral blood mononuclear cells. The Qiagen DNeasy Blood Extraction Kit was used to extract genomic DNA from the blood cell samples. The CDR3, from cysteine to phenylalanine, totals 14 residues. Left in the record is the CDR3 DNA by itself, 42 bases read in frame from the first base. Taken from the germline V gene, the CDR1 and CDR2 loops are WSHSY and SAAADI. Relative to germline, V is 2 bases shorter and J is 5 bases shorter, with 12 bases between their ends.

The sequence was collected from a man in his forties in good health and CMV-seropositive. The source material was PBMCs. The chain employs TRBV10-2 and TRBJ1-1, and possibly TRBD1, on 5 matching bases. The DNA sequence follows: TGCGCCAGCAGTGAGAGGCAGGGAAGAACTGAAGCTTTCTTT. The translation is CASSERQGRTEAFF.